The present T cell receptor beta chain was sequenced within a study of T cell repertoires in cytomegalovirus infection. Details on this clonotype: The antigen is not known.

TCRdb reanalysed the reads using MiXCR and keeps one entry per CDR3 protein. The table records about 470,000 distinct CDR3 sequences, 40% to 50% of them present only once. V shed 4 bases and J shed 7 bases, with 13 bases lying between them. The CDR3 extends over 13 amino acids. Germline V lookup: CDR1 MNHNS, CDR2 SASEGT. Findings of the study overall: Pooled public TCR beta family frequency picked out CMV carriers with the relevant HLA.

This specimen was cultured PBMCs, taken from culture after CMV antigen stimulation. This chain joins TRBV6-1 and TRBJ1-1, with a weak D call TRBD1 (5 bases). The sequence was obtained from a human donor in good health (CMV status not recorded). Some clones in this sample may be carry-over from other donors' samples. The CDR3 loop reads CASSAEPTGEAFF. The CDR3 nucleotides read TGTGCCAGCAGTGCGGAGCCTACAGGTGAAGCTTTCTTT.